This TCR beta chain was retrieved from a study of blood T cell repertoires in COVID-19. Methods used by the authors: Reference gene primer amplification gave nucleated cell count estimates. The assay was immunoSEQ multiplex PCR, and TCRdb's table has in-frame clones only and misses some. The DNA was the basis for D and trimming; V, J and clone size are from that table. This table has some 410,000 clones, 88% appearing once. The CDR3 has 16 amino acids. Per germline, CDR1 SGDLS and CDR2 YYNGEE. V shed 3 bases and J 0 bases; nucleotides not matched to a gene: 5. The receptor comes from a woman aged 25 to 45 with acute COVID-19. The sequencing sample was made of PBMCs or T cells enriched from blood (not recorded which). The V gene is TRBV9, the J gene TRBJ2-1; 8 bases line up with TRBD2. This chain's CDR3 is CASSARGAPSYNEQFF. The CDR3 region has the DNA TGTGCCAGCAGCGCGCGGGGGGCCCCCTCCTACAATGAGCAGTTCTTC.